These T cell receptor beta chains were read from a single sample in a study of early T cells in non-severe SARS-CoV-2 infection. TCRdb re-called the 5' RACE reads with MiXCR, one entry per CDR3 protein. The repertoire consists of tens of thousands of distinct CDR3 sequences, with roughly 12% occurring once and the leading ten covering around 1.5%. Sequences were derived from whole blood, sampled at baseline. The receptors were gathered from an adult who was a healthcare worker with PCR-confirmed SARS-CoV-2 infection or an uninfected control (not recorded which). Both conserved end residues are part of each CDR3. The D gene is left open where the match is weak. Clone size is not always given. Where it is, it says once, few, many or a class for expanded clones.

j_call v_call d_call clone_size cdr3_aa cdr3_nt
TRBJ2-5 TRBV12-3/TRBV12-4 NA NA CASSLADYQETQYF TGTGCCAGCAGTTTAGCGGACTACCAAGAGACCCAGTACTTC
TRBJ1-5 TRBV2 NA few CASRMGQSLNQPQHF TGTGCCAGCCGGATGGGGCAGAGTTTGAATCAGCCCCAGCATTTT
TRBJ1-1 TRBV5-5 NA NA CASSAGLATEAFF TGTGCCAGTTCGGCAGGGCTAGCGACTGAAGCTTTCTTT
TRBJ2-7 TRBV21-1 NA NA CASSKLRQGPVDEQYF TGTGCCAGCAGCAAACTGAGACAGGGCCCAGTGGACGAGCAGTACTTC
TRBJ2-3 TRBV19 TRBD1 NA CASSEQGWNTQYF TGTGCCAGTAGTGAACAGGGGTGGAATACGCAGTATTTT
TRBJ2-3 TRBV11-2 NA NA CASSLGRRLSDTQYF TGTGCCAGCAGCTTAGGAAGGCGGCTCTCAGATACGCAGTATTTT
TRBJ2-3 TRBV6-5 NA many CASSYSSGDTQYF TGTGCCAGCAGTTACTCATCGGGGGATACGCAGTATTTT
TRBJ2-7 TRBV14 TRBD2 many CASSPGLEFEQYF TGTGCCAGCAGCCCGGGACTAGAGTTCGAGCAGTACTTC
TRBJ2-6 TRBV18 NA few CASSPPDRSGANVLTF TGTGCCAGCTCACCACCAGACAGGTCCGGGGCCAACGTCCTGACTTTC
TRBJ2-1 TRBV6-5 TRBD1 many CASRDRQGGNEQFF TGTGCCAGCAGAGACCGACAGGGGGGTAATGAGCAGTTCTTC
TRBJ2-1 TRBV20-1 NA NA CSAIVGKAINEQFF TGCAGTGCTATAGTGGGGAAGGCTATCAATGAGCAGTTCTTC
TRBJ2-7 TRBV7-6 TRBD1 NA CASSLGQTDEQYF TGTGCCAGCAGCTTGGGACAGACGGACGAGCAGTACTTC
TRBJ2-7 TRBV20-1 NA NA CSAGPRTGATNGEQYF TGCAGTGCTGGGCCTCGGACGGGAGCCACCAACGGCGAGCAGTACTTC
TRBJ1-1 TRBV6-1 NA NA CASSTLEGNTEAFF TGTGCCAGCAGTACCCTCGAGGGGAACACTGAAGCTTTCTTT
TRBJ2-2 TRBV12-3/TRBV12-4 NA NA CASSPLGTGPKGGTGELFF TGTGCCAGCAGCCCCCTCGGCACGGGACCTAAGGGTGGGACCGGGGAGCTGTTTTTT
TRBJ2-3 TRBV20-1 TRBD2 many CSARPLAGELDTQYF TGCAGTGCTAGACCACTAGCGGGAGAATTGGATACGCAGTATTTT
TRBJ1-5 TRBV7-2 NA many CASSLAGSNQPQHF TGTGCCAGCAGCTTAGCGGGCAGCAATCAGCCCCAGCATTTT
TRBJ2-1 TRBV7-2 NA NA CASSLGLRGSYNEQFF TGTGCCAGCAGCTTAGGACTGCGGGGCTCCTACAATGAGCAGTTCTTC
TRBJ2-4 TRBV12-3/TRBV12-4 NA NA CASSQDVGVQNIQYF TGTGCCAGCAGCCAGGACGTAGGGGTCCAAAACATTCAGTACTTC
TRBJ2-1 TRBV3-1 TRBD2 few CASSQDPSGGAPFF TGTGCCAGCAGCCAAGATCCTAGCGGGGGGGCCCCTTTCTTC
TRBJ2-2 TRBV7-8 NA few CASSPVEAGELFF TGTGCCAGCAGCCCGGTGGAGGCCGGGGAGCTGTTTTTT
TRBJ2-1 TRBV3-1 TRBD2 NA CASNPGSGRVDNEQFF TGTGCCAGCAACCCAGGGAGCGGGAGGGTAGACAATGAGCAGTTCTTC
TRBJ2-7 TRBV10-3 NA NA CAISESVGYEQYF TGTGCCATCAGTGAGTCGGTCGGCTACGAGCAGTACTTC
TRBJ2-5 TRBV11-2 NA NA CASMGPQETQYF TGTGCCAGCATGGGGCCACAAGAGACCCAGTACTTC
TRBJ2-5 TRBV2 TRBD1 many CASSPYSDRGETQYF TGTGCCAGCAGTCCCTACTCGGACAGGGGAGAGACCCAGTACTTC
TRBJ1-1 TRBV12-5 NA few CASGPPGSYTEAFF TGTGCTAGTGGTCCCCCGGGGTCTTACACTGAAGCTTTCTTT
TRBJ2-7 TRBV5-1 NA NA CASSPTGQFPYEQYF TGCGCCAGCAGCCCGACTGGACAGTTTCCTTACGAGCAGTACTTC
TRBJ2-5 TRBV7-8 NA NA CASMVGGNQETQYF TGTGCCAGCATGGTGGGGGGCAACCAAGAGACCCAGTACTTC
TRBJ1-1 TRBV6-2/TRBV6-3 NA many CASSQTEMGNTEAFF TGTGCCAGCAGTCAGACAGAAATGGGGAACACTGAAGCTTTCTTT
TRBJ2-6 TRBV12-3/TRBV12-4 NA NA CASLPTGANVLTF TGTGCCAGCCTTCCCACCGGGGCCAACGTCCTGACTTTC
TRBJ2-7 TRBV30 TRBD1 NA CAWSRGQGNSYEQYF TGTGCCTGGAGCCGGGGACAGGGTAACTCCTACGAGCAGTACTTC
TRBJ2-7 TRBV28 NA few CASSVPGQQYF TGTGCCAGCAGCGTGCCGGGCCAGCAGTACTTC
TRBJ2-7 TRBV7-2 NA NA CASSLASQLYEQYF TGTGCCAGCAGCTTAGCCTCCCAGTTATACGAGCAGTACTTC
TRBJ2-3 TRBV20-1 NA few CSAKTQSTDTQYF TGCAGTGCTAAGACGCAGAGCACAGATACGCAGTATTTT
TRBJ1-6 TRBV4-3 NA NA CASSQEPQAGGSPLHF TGCGCCAGCAGCCAAGAGCCACAGGCCGGGGGTTCACCCCTCCACTTT
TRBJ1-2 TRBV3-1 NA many CASSRTLARGVGGYTF TGTGCCAGCAGTCGTACCTTGGCCAGGGGCGTAGGTGGCTACACCTTC
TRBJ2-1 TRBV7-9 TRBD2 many CASSLEGSGLAGDEQFF TGTGCCAGCAGCTTAGAAGGTTCCGGACTAGCGGGAGATGAGCAGTTCTTC
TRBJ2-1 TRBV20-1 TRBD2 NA CSAPPLRGTYNEQFF TGCAGTGCTCCACCCCTGCGGGGGACCTACAATGAGCAGTTCTTC
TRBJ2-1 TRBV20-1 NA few CSARRNNEQFF TGCAGTGCTCGGAGGAACAATGAGCAGTTCTTC
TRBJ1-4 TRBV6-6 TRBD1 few CASSGTGGEKLFF TGTGCCAGCAGCGGGACAGGCGGCGAAAAACTGTTTTTT
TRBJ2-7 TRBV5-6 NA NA CASSFPGDGEQYF TGTGCCAGCAGCTTTCCCGGGGACGGGGAGCAGTACTTC
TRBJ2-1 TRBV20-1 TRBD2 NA CSASFGGAGEQFF TGCAGTGCTAGCTTCGGGGGGGCCGGCGAGCAGTTCTTC
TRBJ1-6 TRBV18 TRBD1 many CASSPTGMDNSPLHF TGTGCCAGCTCACCGACAGGGATGGATAATTCACCCCTCCACTTT
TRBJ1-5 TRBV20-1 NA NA CSASPGQSNQPQHF TGCAGTGCTTCCCCGGGGCAAAGCAATCAGCCCCAGCATTTT
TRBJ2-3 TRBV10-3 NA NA CAISEYDSPTDTQYF TGTGCCATCAGTGAGTATGACTCGCCCACAGATACGCAGTATTTT
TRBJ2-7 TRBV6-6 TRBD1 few CASSIRTGRSEQYF TGTGCCAGCAGTATAAGGACAGGGCGAAGTGAGCAGTACTTC
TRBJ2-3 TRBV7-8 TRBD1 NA CASRYRGTGGTDTQYF TGTGCCAGCAGGTATCGAGGGACAGGGGGCACAGATACGCAGTATTTT
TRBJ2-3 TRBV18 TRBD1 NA CASSPRDRAKDTQYF TGTGCCAGCTCACCGAGGGACAGGGCAAAAGATACGCAGTATTTT
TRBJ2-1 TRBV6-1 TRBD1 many CASHTGGQENEQFF TGTGCCAGCCATACAGGGGGTCAGGAAAATGAGCAGTTCTTC